Listed here are 29 T cell receptor beta chains from one sample, sequenced in a study of post-analysis software for immune sequencing data (dated by TCRdb to the mid-2010s). Findings and caveats that apply to the study as a whole: Roughly 5 TRBV segments, including TRBV5-6, TRBV5-1 and TRBV20-1, were significantly more frequent in patients than controls.

Their recognized antigens are unknown. To prepare the library, PCR was applied. The instrument given in TCRdb is Illumina HiSeq 2500. To reduce PCR and sequencing biases, unique molecular identifiers were incorporated into the TCR beta cDNA libraries. The public reads were reprocessed in TCRdb via fastp at Q25 and MiXCR, keeping in-frame beta chains. Duplicate CDR3 protein sequences are folded into a single record with the most common DNA and genes. Within this sample are fewer than 850,000 distinct CDR3 sequences, with about 32% of them counted one time only. More than 0.55% of the sample is in the top ten clones. Sequences were obtained from blood. The source is a girl between 10 and 17 years old with multiple sclerosis.

Of note for this clonotype: A junction boundary mismatches the germline segment, possibly from a read error. The chain combines TRBV5-1 with TRBJ2-3, with 7 positions matching TRBD1. Germline CDR1 SGHRS, CDR2 YFSETQ. The CDR3 sequence is 17 residues long. Here the CDR3 DNA reads TGCGCCGGCAGCCCCCTGGGACAGTCCCTAATCACAGATACGCAGTATTTT. This encodes CAGSPLGQSLITDTQYF.

With regard to this clonotype: This sequence may be a read error, since a much larger clone differs from it by one base. The CDR3 bases are TGTGCCAGCAGTAGGGTGGACTACGAGCAGTACTTC. It specifies CASSRVDYEQYF. This rearrangement joins TRBV6-6 to TRBJ2-4; no firm D call. The assigned J gene may be wrong: the sequence end matches TRBJ2-7 better. CDR1 and CDR2 from the germline V gene are MNHNY and SVGAGI (reference sequence). The CDR3 is made up of 12 amino acids.

This clonotype was counted at least ten times. In DNA form, the CDR3 reads TGTGCCAGCAGCTTAGACAGGGACACTGAAGCTTTCTTT. As protein: CASSLDRDTEAFF. This chain connects TRBV7-2 to TRBJ1-1; D perhaps matches TRBD1 (6 bases). V was shortened by 1 base and J by 3 bases, with 6 bases between the two germline ends. CDR3 length equals 13 residues. The germline gives CDR1 SGHTA, CDR2 FQGNSA.

This clonotype turned up a few times. The chain combines TRBV10-3 with TRBJ2-1; 8 bases are a match to TRBD1. Per germline, CDR1 ENHRY and CDR2 SYGVKD. The V segment lost 6 bases and the J segment 7 bases; nucleotides outside the gene matches: 5. The length of the CDR3 is 13 residues. CDR3 amino acids: CAIRMGQANEQFF. The CDR3 coding sequence is TGTGCCATCAGGATGGGACAGGCGAATGAGCAGTTCTTC.

This clonotype was seen only a few times. The chain couples TRBV5-5 to TRBJ1-1, with unresolved D. There are 12 residues in the CDR3. Trimming took off 1 base at V and 6 bases at J, with 7 bases between the two ends. CDR1 and CDR2 (germline): SGHKS, YYEKEE (reference sequence). CDR3 in amino acids: CASSLLQSEAFF. DNA of the CDR3: TGTGCCAGCAGCTTGTTACAGTCTGAAGCTTTCTTT.

This clonotype was counted only a few times. The rearrangement joins TRBV2 to TRBJ2-1, with 10 bases aligning to TRBD1. V lost 4 bases, J lost 6 bases, and 9 bases stayed unmatched. In germline, CDR1 is SNHLY, CDR2 FYNNEI. The CDR3 loop spans 16 amino acids. CDR3 nucleotides: TGTGCCAGCAGTGTATTCGGGGGGACAGGGGCCAATGAGCAGTTCTTC. Translated: CASSVFGGTGANEQFF.

This clonotype has more than one count but fewer than ten. The V call is TRBV5-1, the J call TRBJ1-4; TRBD1 might be the D (5 bases). V lost 4 bases to trimming and J lost 6 bases, with 19 bases between them. Germline loops: CDR1 SGHRS, CDR2 YFSETQ. There are 16 residues in the CDR3. The CDR3 DNA follows: TGCGCCAGCAGCATCCGGGACCCGGGGGAAGATGAAAAACTGTTTTTT. Translated, it gives CASSIRDPGEDEKLFF. The whole variable domain, filled in from reference TRBV5-1 and TRBJ1-4, reads KAGVTQTPRYLIKTRGQQVTLSCSPISGHRSVSWYQQTPGQGLQFLFEYFSETQRNKGNFPGRFSGRQFSNSRSEMNVSTLELGDSALYLCASSIRDPGEDEKLFFGSGTQLSVL.

This clonotype was detected a few times. The chain recombines TRBV20-1 with TRBJ2-7; D uncertain. Per germline, CDR1 DFQATT and CDR2 SNEGSKA (reference sequence). The V end was cut by 3 bases, the J end by 2 bases, with 8 bases between. The CDR3 sequence is 12 residues long. The CDR3 DNA sequence: TGCAGTGCTAGGTCGGGTCCCTACGAGCAGTACTTC. Translation: CSARSGPYEQYF.

The chain has TRBV27 and TRBJ1-1; TRBD1 matches at 7 bases. V gave up 5 bases and J gave up 1 base; unmatched junction bases: 7. The CDR3 length is 15 residues. Germline assignment: CDR1 MNHEY and CDR2 SMNVEV (reference sequence). The CDR3 reads CASSPRDSSNTEAFF. The CDR3, as DNA: TGTGCCAGCAGTCCCCGGGACAGCTCGAACACTGAAGCTTTCTTT.

This clonotype has more than one count but fewer than ten. V usage is TRBV29-1 and J usage is TRBJ2-7; D is possibly TRBD2 (5 bases). The CDR3 is 13 amino acids. Germline V gives CDR1 SQVTM, CDR2 ANQGSEA. With 3 bases removed from V and 0 bases from J, the gap between germline ends came to 9 bases. The DNA for the CDR3 is TGCAGCGTTGAGTTGGACTTCTCCTACGAGCAGTACTTC. Its protein product is CSVELDFSYEQYF.

This clonotype has more than one count but fewer than ten. The chain uses TRBV20-1 and TRBJ1-2, with 8 bases fitting TRBD1. The length of the CDR3 is 14 residues. The V segment lost 3 bases and the J segment 8 bases; nucleotides outside the gene matches: 11. The germline V gene encodes CDR1 DFQATT and CDR2 SNEGSKA (reference sequence). DNA for the CDR3: TGCAGTGCTAGTTGGACAGGGTTGAATGGAGGCTACACCTTC. It specifies CSASWTGLNGGYTF.

This clonotype was recorded only once. The V gene is TRBV15, the J gene TRBJ1-4, with D possibly TRBD1 on 5 matching bases. Trimming took 0 bases from V and 13 from J, leaving 24 bases between them. Germline CDR1 is LNHNV and CDR2 is YYDKDF (reference sequence). The CDR3 runs 17 residues. The CDR3 loop is CATSRESGTGVLGGLFF. CDR3 nucleotides: TGTGCCACCAGCAGAGAGTCCGGGACGGGGGTTTTGGGGGGACTGTTTTTT. Full variable domain (outside the CDR3, taken from reference TRBV15 and TRBJ1-4): DAMVIQNPRYQVTQFGKPVTLSCSQTLNHNVMYWYQQKSSQAPKLLFHYYDKDFNNEADTPDNFQSRRPNTSFCFLDIRSPGLGDTAMYLCATSRESGTGVLGGLFFGSGTQLSVL.

This clonotype was observed a handful of times. The chain employs TRBV29-1 and TRBJ2-3; D is possibly TRBD1 or TRBD2 (5 bases each). V lost 0 bases, J lost 6 bases, and 16 bases lay in between. The CDR3 covers 15 residues. Germline V lookup: CDR1 SQVTM, CDR2 ANQGSEA. The CDR3 DNA reads as TGCAGCGTTGAAGATCTCCGGGGCCCGGTGGATACGCAGTATTTT. It codes for CSVEDLRGPVDTQYF.

In its sample, this clonotype was seen a few times. V gene TRBV10-3 combines with J gene TRBJ2-3; 9 bases align to TRBD2. From germline, CDR1 is ENHRY and CDR2 SYGVKD. J was trimmed by 3 bases and V by 5 bases; bases with no gene match: 3. This CDR3 region has 14 residues. DNA of the CDR3: TGTGCCATCAGTCCTAGCGGGAAGACAGATACGCAGTATTTT. This translates into CAISPSGKTDTQYF.

The gene calls are TRBV4-2 and TRBJ1-5; D gene uncertain. The CDR3 is 15 residues long. The ends were cut back, 0 bases at V and 9 bases at J, with 15 bases in the middle. From germline, CDR1 is LGHNA and CDR2 YNFKEQ. Here the CDR3 DNA reads TGTGCCAGCAGCCAAGATACCGGGGTAGACCGGCCCCAGCATTTT. Translation gives CASSQDTGVDRPQHF.

There are a few counts of this clonotype. In nucleotides, the CDR3 is TGCAGTGCTAGAGATTGGGGACTATCTAGGGATGAGCAGTTCTTC. Translated, it gives CSARDWGLSRDEQFF. The V gene is TRBV20-1, the J gene TRBJ2-1; 7 bases agree with TRBD2. The CDR3 is 15 residues long. Germline values: CDR1 DFQATT, CDR2 SNEGSKA (reference sequence). The V segment lost 0 bases and the J segment 8 bases; nucleotides outside the gene matches: 10.

As concerns this clonotype: Its ends do not fully match the called genes, so a read error is possible. The chain has TRBV5-1 and TRBJ2-7, with 9 bases matching TRBD1. This CDR3 region has 14 residues. Germline V gives CDR1 SGHRS, CDR2 YFSETQ. The CDR3 sequence is CASSSDRGSSEQYF. The CDR3, as DNA: TGCGCCAGCAGCTCGGACAGGGGCTCCTCCGAGCAGTACTTC.

This clonotype was seen a few times. This chain links TRBV28 with TRBJ2-4; TRBD2 matches 7 bases. After removal of 5 bases from V and 0 bases from J, the junction contained 10 bases not matched to a gene. Germline CDR1 and CDR2: MDHEN and SYDVKM. The CDR3 spans 17 residues. CDR3 amino acids: CASSLPPGGLAKNIQYF. CDR3 DNA: TGTGCCAGCAGTCTCCCCCCGGGGGGTTTAGCCAAAAACATTCAGTACTTC.

The rearrangement joins TRBV5-1 to TRBJ1-1; 9 bases match TRBD1. J gave up 6 bases and V 7 bases, and 10 bases lay outside the gene matches. The CDR3 is 14 amino acids. The germline V gene encodes CDR1 SGHRS and CDR2 YFSETQ. CDR3 nucleotides: TGCGCCAGCGGGGTGACAGGGGGGAGCGCTGAAGCTTTCTTT. Protein sequence: CASGVTGGSAEAFF.

In its sample, this clonotype was seen a few times. Here the CDR3 DNA reads TGCAGTGCTAGTAGACTAACCTTCCTAGATACGCAGTATTTT. It codes for CSASRLTFLDTQYF. The genes are TRBV20-1 and TRBJ2-3; maybe TRBD2 (5 bases). Trimming pared 3 bases from V and 5 bases from J, leaving 15 bases between. Germline assignment: CDR1 DFQATT and CDR2 SNEGSKA (reference sequence). This CDR3 region has 14 residues.

The chain carries TRBV27 and TRBJ2-5; D call uncertain. The CDR3 length is 16 residues. The germline CDR1 and CDR2 sequences are MNHEY and SMNVEV (reference sequence). V gave up 6 bases and J gave up 11 bases, with 28 bases separating them. Here the CDR3 reads CASSIRVGPLNNEQYF. The CDR3 bases are TGTGCCAGCAGCATAAGGGTAGGCCCCTTGAACAATGAGCAGTACTTC.

The genes are TRBV3-1 and TRBJ2-3, with no clear D. CDR1 and CDR2 (germline): LGHDT, YNNKEL (reference sequence). Between the trimmed V and J ends, which lost 4 bases and 6 bases, there was a span of 20 bases. This CDR3 is built from 16 residues. CDR3 in DNA: TGTGCCAGCAGCCCCCATAGGGTAACTGCCATTGATACGCAGTATTTT. Translating it yields CASSPHRVTAIDTQYF.

The CDR3 loop reads CASSESAGGQETQYF. The CDR3, as DNA: TGCGCCAGCAGTGAATCAGCGGGAGGCCAAGAGACCCAGTACTTC. The chain has TRBV10-2 and TRBJ2-5; 9 bases agree with TRBD2. J gave up 1 base and V 3 bases, and 3 bases lay outside the gene matches. This CDR3 contains 15 residues. CDR1 and CDR2 (germline): WSHSY, SAAADI.

The chain employs TRBV9 and TRBJ1-1, with D perhaps TRBD1 (5 bases). The V gene's germline CDR1 is SGDLS and CDR2 YYNGEE. The CDR3 runs 14 residues. V was clipped by 6 bases and J by 4 bases, with 16 bases between them. CDR3 residues: CASKRILQGTEAFF. CDR3 coding DNA: TGTGCCAGCAAACGGATCCTCCAGGGCACTGAAGCTTTCTTT.

In its sample, this clonotype was seen a few times. The chain uses TRBV5-1 and TRBJ2-1; D remains unclear. The germline V gene has CDR1 SGHRS and CDR2 YFSETQ. Deletions cut 1 base from V and 6 bases from J, with 11 bases between. CDR3 length: 14 residues. The CDR3 here is CASSLYLGPNEQFF. The CDR3, as DNA: TGCGCCAGCAGCTTGTACCTTGGGCCCAATGAGCAGTTCTTC.

This rearrangement joins TRBV2 to TRBJ2-3; D may be TRBD1 or TRBD2 (5 bases each). The CDR3 sequence is 16 residues long. Per germline, CDR1 SNHLY and CDR2 FYNNEI. The CDR3 DNA reads as TGTGGGGTCTCCGGGGACCCAACTTCTAGCACAGATACGCAGTATTTT. Amino acid sequence: CGVSGDPTSSTDTQYF.

In its sample, this clonotype was seen a few times. The chain has TRBV20-1 and TRBJ1-5; a weak D match, TRBD1 (5 bases). The V and J ends lost 3 bases and 3 bases respectively, with 12 bases between them. The CDR3 loop spans 14 amino acids. In germline, CDR1 is DFQATT, CDR2 SNEGSKA (reference sequence). The CDR3 DNA reads TGCAGTGCTAGGGCGGGACCGAACAATCAGCCCCAGCATTTT. It specifies CSARAGPNNQPQHF.

This clonotype was observed once. V is TRBV29-1 and J is TRBJ1-1; 8 nucleotides agree with TRBD1. The CDR3 is 12 amino acids. Germline V lookup: CDR1 SQVTM, CDR2 ANQGSEA. CDR3 protein: CRGDRSNTEAFF. The CDR3 DNA reads TGCAGAGGGGACAGGTCGAACACTGAAGCTTTCTTT.

This clonotype was seen only a few times. This sequence joins TRBV5-4 and TRBJ2-1; D unclear. The CDR3 has 13 amino acids. Germline V CDR1 and CDR2: SGHNT, YYREEE (reference sequence). Trimming cost V 3 bases and J 8 bases, with 12 bases left between them. In DNA, the CDR3 is TGTGCCAGCAGCTCCCTCGCCCAAGATGAGCAGTTCTTC. This translates into CASSSLAQDEQFF.